The 22 T cell receptor beta chains presented below share a single source sample, sequenced in a study of HIV-infected children after antiretroviral therapy interruption. Unique molecular identifiers were included in an RNA-based 3' RACE TCR library. From the 3' RACE reads, TCRdb called clonotypes with MiXCR, one entry per CDR3 protein. The data show more than 75,000 distinct CDR3 sequences, about 6.3% seen once. Treatment defined: PENTA 11 planned treatment interruption arm or continuous ART arm. Sequences were derived from CD45RA+ CD4+ T cells from PBMCs, pooled from several time points, sampled from a donor given antiretroviral therapy, either interrupted or continuous. Sample subset: naive CD4+ CD45RA+ CD45RO- T cells. All receptors derive from a pool of human donors with HIV.

This clonotype turned up a few times. The rearrangement uses TRBV5-1 and TRBJ2-2; TRBD2 aligns across 9 bases. With 0 bases clipped from V and 5 bases from J, the junction kept 14 bases outside the gene matches. Germline V lookup: CDR1 SGHRS, CDR2 YFSETQ. The CDR3 is 19 residues long. CDR3 nucleotides: TGCGCCAGCAGCTTGGGGCCTTCTCCCGGGACTAGCAGGACCGGGGAGCTGTTTTTT. Protein sequence: CASSLGPSPGTSRTGELFF.

This clonotype has a count of ten or more. The chain joins TRBV27 to TRBJ1-2; D is possibly TRBD1 (6 bases). From germline, CDR1 is MNHEY and CDR2 SMNVEV (reference sequence). The CDR3 consists of 18 residues. Between the trimmed V and J ends, which lost 0 bases and 4 bases, there was a span of 21 bases. Written as DNA, the CDR3 is TGTGCCAGCAGTTTATCCTCCGTTCAGGGGCGCCCACGCTATGGCTACACCTTC. Its translation is CASSLSSVQGRPRYGYTF.

J is TRBJ1-1 and V is TRBV4-1; 10 nucleotides line up with TRBD1. CDR1 is MGHRA and CDR2 is YSYEKL in the germline V gene. The CDR3 spans 23 residues. V shed 0 bases, J shed 5 bases, and the junction held 27 bases outside the gene matches. CDR3 residues: CASSQDLSRTPYVDRGPRTEAFF. The CDR3 DNA reads TGCGCCAGCAGCCAAGATCTTTCTAGGACCCCGTACGTAGACAGGGGGCCTCGGACTGAAGCTTTCTTT.

This clonotype was seen many times. This chain joins TRBV12-1 and TRBJ2-2; the DNA was not used to check the table's D call, TRBD2. TRBV12-1 is a pseudogene locus. This CDR3 has 18 residues. CDR3 loop: CASSLDSGRASGTGELFF. For the CDR3, the DNA is TGTGCCAGCAGCTTAGATAGCGGGAGGGCCTCGGGCACCGGGGAGCTGTTTTTT.

This clonotype appeared many times. The chain carries TRBV6-2 or TRBV6-3 and TRBJ1-6; D may be TRBD1 (6 bases). Germline CDR1 MNHEY, CDR2 SVGEGT. V lost 0 bases, J lost 10 bases, and 16 bases lay in between. CDR3 length: 16 amino acids. The CDR3 DNA reads as TGTGCCAGCAGTTACTCACAGGGTCCTCCTCGGTCACCCCTCCACTTT. It is translated as CASSYSQGPPRSPLHF.

This chain joins TRBV12-5 and TRBJ1-3; D possibly corresponds to TRBD1 (5 bases). With 7 bases removed from V and 0 bases from J, the gap between germline ends came to 13 bases. CDR1 is LGHNT, CDR2 FRNRAP, per germline. CDR3 length: 15 amino acids. The CDR3 loop reads CASADDRRSGNTIYF. The CDR3 nucleotides read TGTGCTAGTGCTGACGACAGACGCTCTGGAAACACCATATATTTT.

CDR3 loop: CSVLVRDSQKNGYTF. CDR3 DNA sequence: TGCAGCGTCCTCGTCCGGGACTCCCAAAAGAATGGCTACACCTTC. V usage is TRBV29-1 and J usage is TRBJ1-2; a weak D match, TRBD1 (5 bases). This CDR3 contains 15 residues. Trimming removed 6 bases from V and 6 bases from J, with 23 bases in between. Germline V gives CDR1 SQVTM, CDR2 ANQGSEA.

This chain joins TRBV10-3 and TRBJ1-1; tentative D call: TRBD1 (6 bases). CDR3 size: 14 residues. CDR1 is ENHRY, CDR2 SYGVKD, per germline. V was pared by 4 bases and J by 3 bases, with 12 bases between. CDR3 in amino acids: CAISATEGDTEAFF. The CDR3 DNA follows: TGTGCCATCAGTGCGACAGAGGGGGACACTGAAGCTTTCTTT.

The rearrangement uses TRBV29-1 and TRBJ2-7; TRBD1 is a possible D gene (6 bases). Germline CDR1 SQVTM, CDR2 ANQGSEA. The V and J ends lost 5 bases and 4 bases respectively, with 18 bases between them. The CDR3 contains 14 residues. The CDR3 sequence is CSVSLNPDSYEQYF. In DNA form, the CDR3 reads TGCAGCGTTTCCCTCAACCCGGACAGTTACGAGCAGTACTTC.

The sample holds many counts of this clonotype. The chain couples TRBV5-6 to TRBJ2-1; 16 positions agree with TRBD2. The CDR3 length is 18 residues. The germline V gene encodes CDR1 SGHDT and CDR2 YYEEEE. After removal of 3 bases from V and 12 bases from J, the junction contained 15 bases not matched to a gene. This CDR3 reads CASSSRPGLAGGLKVQFF. The CDR3 DNA follows: TGTGCCAGCAGCTCGAGACCGGGACTAGCGGGAGGGCTTAAGGTGCAGTTCTTC.

The chain couples TRBV25-1 to TRBJ2-7, with D perhaps matching TRBD1 (6 bases). V lost 6 bases to trimming and J lost 6 bases, with 15 bases between them. Germline values: CDR1 MGHDK, CDR2 SYGVNS. This CDR3 contains 13 residues. This chain's CDR3 is CASSLQGTGEQYF. CDR3 bases: TGTGCCAGCAGCTTACAGGGAACCGGCGAGCAGTACTTC.

This clonotype was seen repeatedly, ten times or more. The chain carries TRBV13 and TRBJ1-2; D unclear. The V end lost 5 bases, the J end lost 5 bases, and 9 bases lay between the germline ends. Germline CDR1 PRHDT, CDR2 FYEKMQ (reference sequence). The CDR3 is made up of 12 amino acids. CDR3 in DNA: TGTGCCAGCAGCCTCGGACGGTATGGCTACACCTTC. This sequence encodes CASSLGRYGYTF.

This clonotype has a count of ten or more. This chain joins TRBV12-5 and TRBJ2-6; weak D call: TRBD1 (5 bases). This CDR3 region has 17 residues. Germline V gene data show CDR1 as LGHNT and CDR2 as FRNRAP. V dropped 0 bases and J dropped 0 bases, with 9 bases sitting between them. The CDR3 loop is CASGLVPRGSGANVLTF. The CDR3 coding sequence is TGTGCTAGTGGTTTGGTACCTAGGGGCTCTGGGGCCAACGTCCTGACTTTC.

There are many counts of this clonotype. The chain joins TRBV20-1 to TRBJ1-1; 8 nucleotides agree with TRBD1. The CDR3 totals 14 residues. The V gene's germline CDR1 is DFQATT and CDR2 SNEGSKA (reference sequence). Trimming took 5 bases from V and 0 from J; bases not matched to a gene: 5. This CDR3 reads CSAPEGQVNTEAFF. For the CDR3, the DNA is TGCAGTGCTCCGGAGGGACAGGTGAACACTGAAGCTTTCTTT.

This clonotype has ten or more counts. The V call is TRBV6-1, the J call TRBJ2-1; perhaps TRBD1 as D (6 bases). The germline CDR1 and CDR2 sequences are MNHNS and SASEGT. The CDR3 covers 16 residues. V dropped 7 bases and J dropped 0 bases, with 16 bases sitting between them. CDR3 coding DNA: TGTGCCAGCATTCCCGGACAGTCCAGCTCCTACAATGAGCAGTTCTTC. This encodes CASIPGQSSSYNEQFF.

V is TRBV6-6 and J is TRBJ1-2; maybe TRBD1 (5 bases). The V gene's germline CDR1 is MNHNY and CDR2 SVGAGI (reference sequence). V lost 5 bases and J lost 4, with 11 bases in between. The CDR3 runs 13 residues. The CDR3 protein is CASSPAGLYGYTF. The CDR3 bases are TGTGCCAGCAGTCCTGCGGGGCTCTATGGCTACACCTTC.

In regard to this clonotype: Since a much larger clone is just one base distant, this may be a read error. The rearrangement joins TRBV28 to TRBJ1-4; D remains unclear. Germline values: CDR1 MDHEN, CDR2 SYDVKM. This CDR3 has 13 amino acids. V was pared by 2 bases and J by 4 bases, with 5 bases between. CDR3 sequence reads: CASSLPRNEKLFF. Here the CDR3 DNA reads TGTGCCAGCAGTTTACCCCGTAATGAAAAACTGTTTTTT.

This clonotype has a count of ten or more. The chain is built from TRBV12-3 or TRBV12-4 and TRBJ2-7; D not certain. Trimming pared 3 bases from V and 3 bases from J, leaving 3 bases between. This CDR3 contains 11 residues. The chain's CDR3 is CASSLYYEQYF. CDR3 DNA sequence: TGTGCCAGCAGTTTGTACTACGAGCAGTACTTC.

This clonotype has ten or more counts. The chain employs TRBV12-3 or TRBV12-4 and TRBJ2-2, with D hard to call. V lost 4 bases, J lost 8 bases, and 20 bases lay in between. The CDR3 runs 16 residues. As DNA, the CDR3 is TGTGCCAGCAGTTCCGCGAAGAATGCTCCCGCGGGGGAGCTGTTTTTT. This codes for CASSSAKNAPAGELFF.

The chain combines TRBV5-2 with TRBJ2-2. TRBV5-2 is an annotated pseudogene. CDR3 length equals 15 residues. CDR3 DNA sequence: TGTGCCAGCAGACCACTAACTGGGAGCACCGGGGAGCTGTTTTTT. Protein: CASRPLTGSTGELFF.

This clonotype came up a few times. V and J are TRBV21-1 and TRBJ2-7; the table's D call, TRBD1, was not checked against the DNA. TRBV21-1 is recorded as a pseudogene. CDR3 length: 18 residues. Here the CDR3 reads CASSKKVFSGQGPYEQYF. DNA of the CDR3: TGTGCCAGCAGCAAAAAGGTCTTTTCGGGACAGGGACCTTACGAGCAGTACTTC.

This clonotype has a count of ten or more. V and J are TRBV30 and TRBJ2-1; TRBD1 matches 10 bases. Trimming took 4 bases from V and 9 from J; bases not matched to a gene: 15. The CDR3 length is 16 residues. CDR1 and CDR2 (germline): GTSNPN, SVGIG (reference sequence). In nucleotides, the CDR3 is TGTGCCTGGACTTATTCCGGGACAGGGGAGGATGCTGAGCAGTTCTTC. Encoded protein: CAWTYSGTGEDAEQFF.